This T cell receptor (beta chain) was recorded in a study of blood T cell repertoires in COVID-19. The J segment lost 0 bases and the V segment lost 0 bases, leaving 1 base of the junction unmatched. There are 15 residues in the CDR3. Germline lookup yields CDR1 KGHSH and CDR2 LQKENI. As originally analysed: It was from reference gene primer amplification that nucleated cell counts were estimated. Generated by immunoSEQ multiplex PCR, the TCRdb table keeps only in-frame clones and is missing some. V and J calls and clone size follow that table, whereas D and trimming were derived from the DNA. The sample comprises some 71,000 clones, about 90% of which are singletons, and 5.3% rests with the top ten.

The J gene is TRBJ1-2, the V gene TRBV18; 7 positions match TRBD1. This TCR was sampled from a man in his fifties with acute or convalescent COVID-19. The material sequenced was peripheral blood. The DNA of the CDR3 is TGTGCCAGCTCACCACCGGGACAGACTAACTATGGCTACACCTTC. This encodes CASSPPGQTNYGYTF.